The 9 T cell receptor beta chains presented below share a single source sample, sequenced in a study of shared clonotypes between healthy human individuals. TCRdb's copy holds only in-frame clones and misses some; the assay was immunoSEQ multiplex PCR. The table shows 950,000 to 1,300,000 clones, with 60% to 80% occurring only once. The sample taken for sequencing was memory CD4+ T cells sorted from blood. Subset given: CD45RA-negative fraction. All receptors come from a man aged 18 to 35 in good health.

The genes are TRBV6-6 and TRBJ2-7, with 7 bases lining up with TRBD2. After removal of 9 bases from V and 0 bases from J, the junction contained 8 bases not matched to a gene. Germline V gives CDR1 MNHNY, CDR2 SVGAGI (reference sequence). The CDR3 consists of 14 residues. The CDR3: CASEVGGISYEQYF. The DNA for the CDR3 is TGTGCCAGTGAAGTGGGGGGGATCTCCTACGAGCAGTACTTC.

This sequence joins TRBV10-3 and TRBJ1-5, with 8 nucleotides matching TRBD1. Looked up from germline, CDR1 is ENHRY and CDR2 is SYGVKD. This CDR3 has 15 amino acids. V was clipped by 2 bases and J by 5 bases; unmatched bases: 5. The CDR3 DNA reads TGTGCCATCAGTGAGACAGGGGGTTCCCATCAGCCCCAGCATTTT. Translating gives CAISETGGSHQPQHF.

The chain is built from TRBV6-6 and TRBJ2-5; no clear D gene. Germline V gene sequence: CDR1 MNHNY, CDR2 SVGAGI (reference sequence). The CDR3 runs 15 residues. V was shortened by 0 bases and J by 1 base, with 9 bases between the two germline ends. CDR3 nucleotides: TGTGCCAGCAGTTACTCGAGCCCAGGCCAAGAGACCCAGTACTTC. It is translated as CASSYSSPGQETQYF.

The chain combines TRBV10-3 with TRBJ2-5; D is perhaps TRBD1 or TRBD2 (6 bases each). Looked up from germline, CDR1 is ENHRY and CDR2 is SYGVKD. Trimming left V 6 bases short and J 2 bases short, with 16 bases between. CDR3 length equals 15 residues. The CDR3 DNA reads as TGTGCCATCAGCGGGGGACAAGGCCTTCAAGAGACCCAGTACTTC. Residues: CAISGGQGLQETQYF.

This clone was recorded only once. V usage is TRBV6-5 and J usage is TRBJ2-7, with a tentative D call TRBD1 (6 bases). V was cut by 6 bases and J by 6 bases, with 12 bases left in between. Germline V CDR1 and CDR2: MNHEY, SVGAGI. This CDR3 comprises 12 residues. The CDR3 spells CASSKTGFEQYF. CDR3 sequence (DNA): TGTGCCAGCAGCAAAACAGGGTTCGAGCAGTACTTC.

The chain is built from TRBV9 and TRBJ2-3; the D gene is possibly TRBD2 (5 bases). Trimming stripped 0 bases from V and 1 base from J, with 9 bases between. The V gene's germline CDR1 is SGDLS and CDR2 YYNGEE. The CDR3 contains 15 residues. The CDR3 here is CASSVGEGGTDTQYF. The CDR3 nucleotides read TGTGCCAGCAGCGTAGGTGAGGGTGGCACAGATACGCAGTATTTT.

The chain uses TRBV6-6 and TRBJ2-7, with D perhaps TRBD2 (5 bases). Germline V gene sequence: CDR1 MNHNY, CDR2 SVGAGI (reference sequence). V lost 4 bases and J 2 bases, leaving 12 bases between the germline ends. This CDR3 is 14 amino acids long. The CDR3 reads CASSSQTGAYEQYF. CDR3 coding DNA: TGTGCCAGCAGTTCTCAAACCGGGGCCTACGAGCAGTACTTC.

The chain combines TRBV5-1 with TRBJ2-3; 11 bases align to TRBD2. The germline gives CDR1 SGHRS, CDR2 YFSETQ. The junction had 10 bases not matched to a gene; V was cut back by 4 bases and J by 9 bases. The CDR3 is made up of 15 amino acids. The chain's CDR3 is CASSAGTSGSLTQYF. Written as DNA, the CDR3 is TGCGCCAGCAGCGCCGGGACTAGCGGCTCTTTAACGCAGTATTTT.

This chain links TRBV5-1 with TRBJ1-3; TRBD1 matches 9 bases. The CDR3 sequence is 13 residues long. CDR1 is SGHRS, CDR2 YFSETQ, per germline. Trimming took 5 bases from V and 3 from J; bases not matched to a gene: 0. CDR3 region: CASRGQGGNTIYF. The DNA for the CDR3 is TGCGCCAGCAGGGGACAGGGTGGAAACACCATATATTTT.